This T cell receptor beta chain was obtained from a study of T cell responses to AZD1222 COVID-19 vaccine. It was second doses at about 4 or about 12 weeks that were pooled. Points on this clone: The antigen remains undetermined.

Study-wide results and caveats: Mapped onto spike, vaccine-associated CD4 TCRs spanned it and were dominant at 160-218 and 743-854. Females outnumbered males among donors, who were mostly white British; clonal diversity was possibly underestimated.

Assay used: immunoSEQ multiplex PCR; TCRdb lists only in-frame clones, some missing. Altogether about 110,000 clones are present, about 90% being singletons, with the ten largest covering roughly 4.3%. This TCR was recovered from an adult who received the AZD1222 COVID-19 vaccine. The source material was peripheral blood, sampled 28 days after the second AZD1222 dose.

This CDR3 reads CASTHESVHNSPLHF. In DNA, the CDR3 is TGTGCCAGCACCCATGAAAGTGTCCATAATTCACCCCTCCACTTT. The chain links TRBV6-4 to TRBJ1-6; D is unclear. CDR1 and CDR2 from the germline V gene are MRHNA and SNTAGT. The CDR3 loop spans 15 amino acids. Trimming left V 7 bases short and J 5 bases short, with 15 bases between.